These 25 T cell receptor beta chains came from one sample sequenced in a study of cytomegalovirus exposure and HLA in healthy donors. PCR involved 60 Vbeta and 13 Jbeta primers. The protocol was immunoSEQ multiplex PCR, while the TCRdb copy is restricted to in-frame clones and leaves out a portion. The sample gives under 200,000 clones, roughly 80% of which show up once; roughly 1.3% is in the top ten. Sequencing was carried out using PBMCs. The source of these receptors is a man aged 25 to 40 in good health and CMV-seronegative.

The V gene is TRBV19, the J gene TRBJ1-1; perhaps TRBD1 as D (6 bases). Germline values: CDR1 LNHDA, CDR2 SQIVND (reference sequence). CDR3 length: 14 amino acids. The germline V and J ends were trimmed by 4 bases and 1 base, with 10 bases remaining between them. The DNA of the CDR3 is TGTGCCAGTAGTAAAACAGGGCCGAACACTGAAGCTTTCTTT. This encodes CASSKTGPNTEAFF.

The chain couples TRBV5-1 to TRBJ2-3; 7 bases align to TRBD1. Germline V CDR1 and CDR2: SGHRS, YFSETQ. CDR3 length: 14 residues. V was clipped by 6 bases and J by 2 bases; unmatched bases: 6. The CDR3, as DNA: TGCGCCAGCACCAGACAGGGCTTCACAGATACGCAGTATTTT. As protein: CASTRQGFTDTQYF. The full variable domain, in which reference TRBV5-1 and TRBJ2-3 provide the parts outside the CDR3, is KAGVTQTPRYLIKTRGQQVTLSCSPISGHRSVSWYQQTPGQGLQFLFEYFSETQRNKGNFPGRFSGRQFSNSRSEMNVSTLELGDSALYLCASTRQGFTDTQYFGPGTRLTVL.

Remarks on this clone: Other DNA sequences from this sample encode an identical CDR3 as well. V and J are TRBV4-3 and TRBJ1-2; 9 positions agree with TRBD1. Trimming removed 4 bases from V and 6 bases from J; junction bases left unmatched: 3. The length of the CDR3 is 13 residues. Germline V gives CDR1 LGHNA, CDR2 YSLEER. This chain's CDR3 is CASSPRTGDGYTF. As DNA, the CDR3 is TGCGCCAGCAGCCCTAGGACAGGGGATGGCTACACCTTC.

This chain links TRBV2 with TRBJ1-1, with 12 nucleotides matching TRBD1. Trimming at V came to 6 bases and at J to 3 bases, leaving 8 bases not matched to a gene. Germline values: CDR1 SNHLY, CDR2 FYNNEI. The CDR3 covers 16 residues. CDR3 sequence (DNA): TGTGCCAGCAGCGCCGGGACAGGGGGCGGTTACACTGAAGCTTTCTTT. It translates to CASSAGTGGGYTEAFF.

The chain uses TRBV4-1 and TRBJ2-7, with 7 bases that match TRBD2. J gave up 1 base and V 2 bases, and 8 bases lay outside the gene matches. CDR3 length: 16 amino acids. Looked up from germline, CDR1 is MGHRA and CDR2 is YSYEKL. This CDR3 is CASSQYSGGGSYEQYF. The CDR3 DNA reads as TGCGCCAGCAGCCAATATTCGGGGGGAGGATCCTACGAGCAGTACTTC.

The V gene is TRBV4-1, the J gene TRBJ2-7; weak D call: TRBD2 (6 bases). V lost 2 bases and J lost 2, with 13 bases in between. The CDR3 length is 15 residues. Germline-derived CDR1 and CDR2 are MGHRA and YSYEKL. The chain's CDR3 is CASSQSGTAPYEQYF. The CDR3 region has the DNA TGCGCCAGCAGCCAATCCGGGACTGCACCCTACGAGCAGTACTTC.

The V and J genes are TRBV10-3 and TRBJ2-5; the match to TRBD2 covers 16 bases. The CDR3 has 16 amino acids. The trim removed 6 bases at V and 4 bases at J, leaving 5 bases unmatched. CDR1 is ENHRY and CDR2 is SYGVKD in the germline V gene. CDR3 in amino acids: CAIRGTSGGARETQYF. The CDR3 DNA reads as TGTGCCATCAGGGGGACTAGCGGGGGGGCAAGAGAGACCCAGTACTTC.

About this clone: In the same sample, other DNA sequences code for this CDR3. The chain carries TRBV6-6 and TRBJ2-1, with 9 bases lining up with TRBD1. Per the germline V gene, CDR1 is MNHNY and CDR2 is SVGAGI (reference sequence). This CDR3 is built from 14 residues. The junction had 6 bases not matched to a gene; V was cut back by 8 bases and J by 4 bases. Here the CDR3 reads CASYPGQGYNEQFF. The DNA of the CDR3 is TGTGCCAGCTATCCGGGACAGGGATACAATGAGCAGTTCTTC.

V and J are TRBV5-5 and TRBJ2-7, with a possible D match to TRBD2 (5 bases). Trimming took off 7 bases at V and 3 bases at J, with 17 bases between the two ends. CDR1 is SGHKS and CDR2 is YYEKEE in the germline V gene (reference sequence). The CDR3 sequence is 14 residues long. In DNA form, the CDR3 reads TGTGCCAGCGGACCGTGGCAGGCGGGCTACGAGCAGTACTTC. This gives the protein CASGPWQAGYEQYF.

This clone was observed a handful of times. The genes are TRBV5-1 and TRBJ2-7; 8 nucleotides agree with TRBD2. J was trimmed by 3 bases and V by 0 bases; bases with no gene match: 2. The germline CDR1 and CDR2 sequences are SGHRS and YFSETQ. The CDR3 has 14 residues. For the CDR3, the DNA is TGCGCCAGCAGCTTGGAGGGGACTAGCTACGAGCAGTACTTC. As protein: CASSLEGTSYEQYF. Full variable domain (outside the CDR3, taken from reference TRBV5-1 and TRBJ2-7): KAGVTQTPRYLIKTRGQQVTLSCSPISGHRSVSWYQQTPGQGLQFLFEYFSETQRNKGNFPGRFSGRQFSNSRSEMNVSTLELGDSALYLCASSLEGTSYEQYFGPGTRLTVT.

About this clone itself: A junction end diverges from the germline sequence, so it may reflect a read error. The chain employs TRBV28 and TRBJ2-7, with 9 bases fitting TRBD1. The CDR3 covers 14 residues. Germline V CDR1 and CDR2: MDHEN, SYDVKM. The CDR3, as DNA: TGTGCCAGCAGTTTATCCGTCCCGGACAGGGGTCTTGGATTC. It specifies CASSLSVPDRGLGF. Full variable domain (rest looked up from reference TRBV28 and TRBJ2-7): DVKVTQSSRYLVKRTGEKVFLECVQDMDHENMFWYRQDPGLGLRLIYFSYDVKMKEKGDIPEGYSVSREKKERFSLILESASTNQTSMYLCASSLSVPDRGLGFGPGTRLTVT.

The chain combines TRBV7-3 with TRBJ2-1; TRBD2 is a possible D gene (5 bases). The length of the CDR3 is 17 residues. The germline CDR1 and CDR2 sequences are SGHTA and FQGTGA. The V end lost 5 bases, the J end lost 3 bases, and 20 bases lay between the germline ends. The chain's CDR3 is CASSPQPGKDFYNEQFF. CDR3 DNA: TGTGCCAGCAGCCCACAACCGGGAAAAGACTTCTACAATGAGCAGTTCTTC.

This chain links TRBV5-1 with TRBJ2-3; 12 bases line up with TRBD2. Germline-derived CDR1 and CDR2 are SGHRS and YFSETQ. Germline trimming cut 3 bases from V and 4 bases from J; bases unmatched to any gene: 9. CDR3 size: 17 residues. CDR3 amino acids: CASSSGGLAGGPDTQYF. The CDR3 DNA reads as TGCGCCAGCAGCTCTGGAGGTCTAGCGGGGGGGCCAGATACGCAGTATTTT.

This clone was observed once. The gene calls are TRBV7-8 and TRBJ1-5; D is ambiguous. This CDR3 has 18 amino acids. V was cut by 1 base and J by 0 bases, with 16 bases left in between. In germline, CDR1 is SGHVS, CDR2 FQNEAQ. In nucleotides, the CDR3 is TGTGCCAGCAGCTTAGGCGTAGCCGGGTCGAATAGCAATCAGCCCCAGCATTTT. Protein sequence: CASSLGVAGSNSNQPQHF.

This clone was seen a few times. This sequence joins TRBV9 and TRBJ2-7, with a possible D match to TRBD1 (5 bases). CDR3 length equals 15 residues. V gave up 0 bases and J gave up 2 bases, with 12 bases separating them. CDR1 SGDLS and CDR2 YYNGEE come from the germline V gene. Here the CDR3 reads CASSVGWTTTYEQYF. In DNA, the CDR3 is TGTGCCAGCAGCGTAGGGTGGACAACTACCTACGAGCAGTACTTC. Together with reference TRBV9 and TRBJ2-7, the CDR3 gives the full variable domain: DSGVTQTPKHLITATGQRVTLRCSPRSGDLSVYWYQQSLDQGLQFLIQYYNGEERAKGNILERFSAQQFPDLHSELNLSSLELGDSALYFCASSVGWTTTYEQYFGPGTRLTVT.

The chain links TRBV28 to TRBJ2-3, with 7 nucleotides matching TRBD2. The CDR3 covers 16 residues. CDR1 and CDR2 (germline): MDHEN, SYDVKM. The J segment lost 6 bases and the V segment lost 1 base, leaving 10 bases of the junction unmatched. The CDR3 bases are TGTGCCAGCAGTTTATCCCAAGCGGGGCGTGTGGATACGCAGTATTTT. As protein: CASSLSQAGRVDTQYF.

The chain employs TRBV6-6 and TRBJ2-3; D is undetermined. The CDR3 totals 14 residues. CDR1 and CDR2 from the germline V gene are MNHNY and SVGAGI (reference sequence). The ends were cut back, 7 bases at V and 0 bases at J, with 11 bases in the middle. CDR3 region: CASKYYASTDTQYF. The DNA for the CDR3 is TGTGCCAGCAAATACTATGCCAGCACAGATACGCAGTATTTT.

This clone was found once. The chain combines TRBV2 with TRBJ2-5; TRBD2 is a possible D gene (6 bases). CDR3 size: 16 residues. Looked up from germline, CDR1 is SNHLY and CDR2 is FYNNEI. The V end was cut by 10 bases, the J end by 5 bases, with 26 bases between. CDR3 residues: CATSNLDSGIGETQYF. The CDR3 nucleotides read TGTGCCACCAGCAACTTGGATAGCGGCATAGGGGAGACCCAGTACTTC.

This chain connects TRBV5-4 to TRBJ1-1; 7 bases fit TRBD1. V shed 4 bases and J 1 base; nucleotides not matched to a gene: 4. The germline V gene has CDR1 SGHNT and CDR2 YYREEE (reference sequence). The CDR3 runs to 14 residues. CDR3 sequence reads: CASSPRTGNTEAFF. In DNA form, the CDR3 reads TGTGCCAGCAGCCCGAGGACAGGGAACACTGAAGCTTTCTTT.

This rearrangement joins TRBV6-5 to TRBJ2-3; D possibly corresponds to TRBD2 (6 bases). Per the germline V gene, CDR1 is MNHEY and CDR2 is SVGAGI. The CDR3 has 14 residues. V shed 5 bases and J shed 8 bases, with 17 bases lying between them. The CDR3 reads CASSPATSYPTQYF. The CDR3 bases are TGTGCCAGCAGTCCGGCGACTAGTTATCCTACGCAGTATTTT.

The J gene is TRBJ2-1, the V gene TRBV5-1; 7 positions match TRBD2. In germline, CDR1 is SGHRS, CDR2 YFSETQ. There are 14 residues in the CDR3. Trimming took 2 bases from V and 9 from J; bases not matched to a gene: 8. CDR3 DNA: TGCGCCAGCAGCTTCGGGACTAATAAGGGTGAGCAGTTCTTC. Translation gives CASSFGTNKGEQFF.

This sequence joins TRBV10-3 and TRBJ2-7; the D gene is possibly TRBD2 (5 bases). The germline V gene encodes CDR1 ENHRY and CDR2 SYGVKD. The CDR3 is made up of 14 amino acids. The ends were cut back, 3 bases at V and 7 bases at J, with 16 bases in the middle. DNA for the CDR3: TGTGCCATCAGTGACCGGGCCCGAACGGGGGAGCAGTACTTC. Amino acid sequence: CAISDRARTGEQYF.

The V gene is TRBV2, the J gene TRBJ2-7, with 15 bases fitting TRBD2. CDR3 size: 16 residues. V was pared by 7 bases and J by 0 bases, with 4 bases of the junction left unmatched. The germline gives CDR1 SNHLY, CDR2 FYNNEI. This CDR3 is CASKRTSGGGSYEQYF. The CDR3, as DNA: TGTGCCAGCAAGAGGACTAGCGGGGGGGGCTCCTACGAGCAGTACTTC.

J is TRBJ2-7 and V is TRBV30, with 9 bases identical to TRBD1. Unmatched junction bases numbered 5, after V lost 7 bases and J lost 4 bases. The CDR3 is 12 amino acids. Per the germline V gene, CDR1 is GTSNPN and CDR2 is SVGIG (reference sequence). In DNA form, the CDR3 reads TGTGCCTTCGGGACAGGGTGGTACGAGCAGTACTTC. Translated: CAFGTGWYEQYF.

This clone was counted a few times. The chain links TRBV5-6 to TRBJ2-7; D uncertain. Germline values: CDR1 SGHDT, CDR2 YYEEEE. This CDR3 has 13 amino acids. The ends were cut back, 1 base at V and 3 bases at J, with 8 bases in the middle. CDR3 sequence (DNA): TGTGCCAGCAGCTTGTTAGAGAACTACGAGCAGTACTTC. It specifies CASSLLENYEQYF. Full variable domain (rest looked up from reference TRBV5-6 and TRBJ2-7): DAGVTQSPTHLIKTRGQQVTLRCSPKSGHDTVSWYQQALGQGPQFIFQYYEEEERQRGNFPDRFSGHQFPNYSSELNVNALLLGDSALYLCASSLLENYEQYFGPGTRLTVT.